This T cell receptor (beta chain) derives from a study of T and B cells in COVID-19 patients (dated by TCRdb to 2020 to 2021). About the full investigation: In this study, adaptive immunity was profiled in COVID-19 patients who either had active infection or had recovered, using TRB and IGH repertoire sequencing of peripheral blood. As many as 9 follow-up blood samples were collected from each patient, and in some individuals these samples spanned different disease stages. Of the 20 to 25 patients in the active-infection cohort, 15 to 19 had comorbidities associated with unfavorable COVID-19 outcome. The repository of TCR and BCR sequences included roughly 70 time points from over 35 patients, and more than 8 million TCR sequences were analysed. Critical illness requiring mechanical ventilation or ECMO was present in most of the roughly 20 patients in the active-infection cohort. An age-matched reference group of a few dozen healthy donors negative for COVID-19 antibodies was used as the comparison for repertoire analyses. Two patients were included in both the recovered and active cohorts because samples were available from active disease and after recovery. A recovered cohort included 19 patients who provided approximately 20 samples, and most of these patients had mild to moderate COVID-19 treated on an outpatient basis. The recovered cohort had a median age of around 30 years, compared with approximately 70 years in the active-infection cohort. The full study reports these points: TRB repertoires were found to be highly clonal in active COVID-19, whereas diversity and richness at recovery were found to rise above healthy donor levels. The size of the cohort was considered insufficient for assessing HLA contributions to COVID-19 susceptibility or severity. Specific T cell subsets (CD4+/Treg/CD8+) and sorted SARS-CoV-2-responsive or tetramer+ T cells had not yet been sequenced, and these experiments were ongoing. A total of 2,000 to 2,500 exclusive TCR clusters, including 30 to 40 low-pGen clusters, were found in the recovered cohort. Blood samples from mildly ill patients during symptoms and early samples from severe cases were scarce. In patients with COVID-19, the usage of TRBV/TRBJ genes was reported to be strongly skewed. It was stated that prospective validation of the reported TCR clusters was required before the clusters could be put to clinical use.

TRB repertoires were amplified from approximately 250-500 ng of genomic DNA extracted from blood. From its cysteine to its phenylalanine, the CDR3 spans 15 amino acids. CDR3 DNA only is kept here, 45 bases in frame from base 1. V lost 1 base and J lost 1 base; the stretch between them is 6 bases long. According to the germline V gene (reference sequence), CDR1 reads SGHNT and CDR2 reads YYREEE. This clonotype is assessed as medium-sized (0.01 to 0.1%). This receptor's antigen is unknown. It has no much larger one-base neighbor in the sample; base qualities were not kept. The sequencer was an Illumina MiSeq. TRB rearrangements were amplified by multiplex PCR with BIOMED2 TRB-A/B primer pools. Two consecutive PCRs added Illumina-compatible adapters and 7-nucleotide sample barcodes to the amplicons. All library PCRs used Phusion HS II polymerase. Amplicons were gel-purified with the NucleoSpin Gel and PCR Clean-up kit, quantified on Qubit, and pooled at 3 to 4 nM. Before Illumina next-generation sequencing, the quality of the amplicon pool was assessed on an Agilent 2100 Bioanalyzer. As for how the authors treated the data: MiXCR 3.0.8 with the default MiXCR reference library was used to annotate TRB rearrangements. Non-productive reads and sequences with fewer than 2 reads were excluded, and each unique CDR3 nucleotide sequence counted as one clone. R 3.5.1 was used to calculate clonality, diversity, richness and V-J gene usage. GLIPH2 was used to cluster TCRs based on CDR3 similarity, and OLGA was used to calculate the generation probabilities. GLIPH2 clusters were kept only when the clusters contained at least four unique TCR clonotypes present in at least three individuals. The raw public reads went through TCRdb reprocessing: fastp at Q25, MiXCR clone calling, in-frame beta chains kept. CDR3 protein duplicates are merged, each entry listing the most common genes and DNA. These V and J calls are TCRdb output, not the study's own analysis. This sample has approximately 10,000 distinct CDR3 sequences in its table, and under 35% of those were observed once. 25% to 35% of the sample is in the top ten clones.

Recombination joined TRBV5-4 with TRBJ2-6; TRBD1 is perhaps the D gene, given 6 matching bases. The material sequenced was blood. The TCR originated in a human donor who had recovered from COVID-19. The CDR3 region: CASSLQGSGANVLTF. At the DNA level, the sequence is TGTGCCAGCAGCTTGCAGGGGTCTGGGGCCAACGTCCTGACTTTC.